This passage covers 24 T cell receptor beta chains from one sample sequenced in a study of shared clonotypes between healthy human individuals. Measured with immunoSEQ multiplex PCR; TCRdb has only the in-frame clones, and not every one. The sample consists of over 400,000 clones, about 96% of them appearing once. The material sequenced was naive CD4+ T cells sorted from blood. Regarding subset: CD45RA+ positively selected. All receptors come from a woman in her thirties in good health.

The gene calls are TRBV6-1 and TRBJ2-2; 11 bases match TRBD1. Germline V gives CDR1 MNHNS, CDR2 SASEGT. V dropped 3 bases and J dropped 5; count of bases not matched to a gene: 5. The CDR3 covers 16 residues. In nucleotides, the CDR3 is TGTGCCAGCAGTGAGGGACAGGGGGGCGTTACCGGGGAGCTGTTTTTT. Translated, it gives CASSEGQGGVTGELFF.

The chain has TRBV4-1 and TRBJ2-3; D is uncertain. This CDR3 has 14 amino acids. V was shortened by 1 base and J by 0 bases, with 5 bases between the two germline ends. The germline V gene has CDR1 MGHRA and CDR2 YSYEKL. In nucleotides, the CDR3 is TGCGCCAGCAGCCAAGTAGGCAGCACAGATACGCAGTATTTT. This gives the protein CASSQVGSTDTQYF.

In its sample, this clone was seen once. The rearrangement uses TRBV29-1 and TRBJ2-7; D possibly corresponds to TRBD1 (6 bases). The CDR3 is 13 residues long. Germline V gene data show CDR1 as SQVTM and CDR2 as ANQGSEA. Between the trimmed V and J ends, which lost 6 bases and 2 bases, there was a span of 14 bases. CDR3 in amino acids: CSVRAGDPYEQYF. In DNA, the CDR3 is TGCAGCGTCCGAGCAGGGGACCCCTACGAGCAGTACTTC.

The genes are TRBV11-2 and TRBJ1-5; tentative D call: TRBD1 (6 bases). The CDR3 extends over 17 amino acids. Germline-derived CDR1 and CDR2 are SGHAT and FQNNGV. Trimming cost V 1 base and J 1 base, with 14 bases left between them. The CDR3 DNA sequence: TGTGCCAGCAGCTTAGGTGGGGGCAGTAAGAGCAATCAGCCCCAGCATTTT. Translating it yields CASSLGGGSKSNQPQHF. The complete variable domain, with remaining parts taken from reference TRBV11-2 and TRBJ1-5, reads EAGVAQSPRYKIIEKRQSVAFWCNPISGHATLYWYQQILGQGPKLLIQFQNNGVVDDSQLPKDRFSAERLKGVDSTLKIQPAKLEDSAVYLCASSLGGGSKSNQPQHFGDGTRLSIL.

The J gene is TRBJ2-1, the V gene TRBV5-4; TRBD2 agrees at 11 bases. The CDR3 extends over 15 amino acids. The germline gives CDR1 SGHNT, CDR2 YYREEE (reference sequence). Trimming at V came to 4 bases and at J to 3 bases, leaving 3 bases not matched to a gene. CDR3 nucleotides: TGTGCCAGCAGCCAGGGGACTAGCGGCTACAATGAGCAGTTCTTC. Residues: CASSQGTSGYNEQFF.

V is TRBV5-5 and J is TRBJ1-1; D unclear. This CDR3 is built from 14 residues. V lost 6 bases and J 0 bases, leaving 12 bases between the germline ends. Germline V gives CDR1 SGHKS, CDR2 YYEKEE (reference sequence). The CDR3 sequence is CASINQALNTEAFF. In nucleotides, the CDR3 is TGTGCCAGCATTAATCAGGCTTTGAACACTGAAGCTTTCTTT. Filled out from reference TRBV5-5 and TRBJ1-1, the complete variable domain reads DAGVTQSPTHLIKTRGQQVTLRCSPISGHKSVSWYQQVLGQGPQFIFQYYEKEERGRGNFPDRFSARQFPNYSSELNVNALLLGDSALYLCASINQALNTEAFFGQGTRLTVV.

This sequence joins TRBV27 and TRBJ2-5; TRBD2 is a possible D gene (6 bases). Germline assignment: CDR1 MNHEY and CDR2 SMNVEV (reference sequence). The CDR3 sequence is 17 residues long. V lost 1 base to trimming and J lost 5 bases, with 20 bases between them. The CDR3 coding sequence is TGTGCCAGCAGTTTATACGCCAAATCTGGGGGACTGGAGACCCAGTACTTC. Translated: CASSLYAKSGGLETQYF.

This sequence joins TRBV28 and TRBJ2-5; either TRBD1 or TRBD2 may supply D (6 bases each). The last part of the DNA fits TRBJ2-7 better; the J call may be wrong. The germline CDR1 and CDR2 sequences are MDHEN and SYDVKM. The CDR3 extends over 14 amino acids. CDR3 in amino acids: CASSPTGRSYEQYF. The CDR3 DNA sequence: TGTGCCAGCAGCCCAACAGGGAGGTCCTACGAGCAGTACTTC.

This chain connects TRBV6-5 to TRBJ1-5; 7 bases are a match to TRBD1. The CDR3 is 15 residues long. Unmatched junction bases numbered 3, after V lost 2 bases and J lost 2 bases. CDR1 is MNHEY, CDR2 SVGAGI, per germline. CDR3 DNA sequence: TGTGCCAGCAGTTACACAGGGACAGGCAATCAGCCCCAGCATTTT. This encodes CASSYTGTGNQPQHF.

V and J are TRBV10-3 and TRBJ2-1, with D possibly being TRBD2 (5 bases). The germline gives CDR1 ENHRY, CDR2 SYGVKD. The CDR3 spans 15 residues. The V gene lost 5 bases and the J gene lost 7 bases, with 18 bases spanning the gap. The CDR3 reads CAISYSVGVGNEQFF. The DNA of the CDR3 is TGTGCCATCAGTTATAGCGTTGGGGTGGGGAATGAGCAGTTCTTC.

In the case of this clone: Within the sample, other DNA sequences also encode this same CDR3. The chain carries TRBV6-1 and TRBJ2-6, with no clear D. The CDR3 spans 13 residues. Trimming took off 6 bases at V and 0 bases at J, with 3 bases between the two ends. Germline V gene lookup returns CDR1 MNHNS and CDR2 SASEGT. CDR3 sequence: CASSGSGANVLTF. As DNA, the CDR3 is TGTGCCAGCAGCGGCTCTGGGGCCAACGTCCTGACTTTC.

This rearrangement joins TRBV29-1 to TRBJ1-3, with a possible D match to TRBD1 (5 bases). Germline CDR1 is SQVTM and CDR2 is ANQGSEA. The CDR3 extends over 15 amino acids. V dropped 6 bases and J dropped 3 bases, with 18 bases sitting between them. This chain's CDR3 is CSVGLWQGVGNTIYF. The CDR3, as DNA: TGCAGCGTCGGGCTGTGGCAGGGAGTTGGAAACACCATATATTTT. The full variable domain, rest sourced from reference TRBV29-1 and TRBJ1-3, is SAVISQKPSRDICQRGTSLTIQCQVDSQVTMMFWYRQQPGQSLTLIATANQGSEATYESGFVIDKFPISRPNLTFSTLTVSNMSPEDSSIYLCSVGLWQGVGNTIYFGEGSWLTVV.

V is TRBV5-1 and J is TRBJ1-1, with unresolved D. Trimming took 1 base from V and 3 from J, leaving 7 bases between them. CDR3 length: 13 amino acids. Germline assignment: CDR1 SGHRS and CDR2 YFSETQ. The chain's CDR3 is CASSLFRDTEAFF. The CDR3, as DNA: TGCGCCAGCAGCTTGTTCCGTGACACTGAAGCTTTCTTT. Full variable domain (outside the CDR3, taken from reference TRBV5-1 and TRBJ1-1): KAGVTQTPRYLIKTRGQQVTLSCSPISGHRSVSWYQQTPGQGLQFLFEYFSETQRNKGNFPGRFSGRQFSNSRSEMNVSTLELGDSALYLCASSLFRDTEAFFGQGTRLTVV.

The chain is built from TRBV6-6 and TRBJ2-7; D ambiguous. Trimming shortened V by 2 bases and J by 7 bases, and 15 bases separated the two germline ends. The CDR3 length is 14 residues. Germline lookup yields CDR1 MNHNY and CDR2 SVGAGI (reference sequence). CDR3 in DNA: TGTGCCAGCAGTTACGGGATGACGGTGGCTGAGCAGTACTTC. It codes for CASSYGMTVAEQYF.

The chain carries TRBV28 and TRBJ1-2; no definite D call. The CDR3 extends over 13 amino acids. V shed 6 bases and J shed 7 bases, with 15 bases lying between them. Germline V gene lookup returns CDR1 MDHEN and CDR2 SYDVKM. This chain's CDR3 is CASSQDGGLGYTF. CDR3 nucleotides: TGTGCCAGCAGCCAGGACGGCGGGCTTGGCTACACCTTC.

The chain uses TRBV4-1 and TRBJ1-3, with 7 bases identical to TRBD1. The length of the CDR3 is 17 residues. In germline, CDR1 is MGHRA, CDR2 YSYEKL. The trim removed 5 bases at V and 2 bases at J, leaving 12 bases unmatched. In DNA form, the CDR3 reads TGCGCCAGCAGCTCGGGGGACAGTGTGATGGCTGGAAACACCATATATTTT. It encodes CASSSGDSVMAGNTIYF.

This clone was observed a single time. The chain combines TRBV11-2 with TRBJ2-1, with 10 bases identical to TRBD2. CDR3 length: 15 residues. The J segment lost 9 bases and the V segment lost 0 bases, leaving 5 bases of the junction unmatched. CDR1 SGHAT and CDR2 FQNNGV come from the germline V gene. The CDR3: CASSLELAGEAEQFF. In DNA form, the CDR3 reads TGTGCCAGCAGCTTAGAGCTAGCGGGAGAGGCTGAGCAGTTCTTC.

The CDR3 DNA reads as TGCGCCAGCAGCTCGGTGTCACCTCAGGGGGCCGCCTACGAGCAGTACTTC. This gives the protein CASSSVSPQGAAYEQYF. The V call is TRBV5-1, the J call TRBJ2-7; 8 bases fit TRBD1. Per the germline V gene, CDR1 is SGHRS and CDR2 is YFSETQ. The CDR3 is 17 amino acids. J lost 2 bases, V lost 3 bases, and 13 bases had no gene match.

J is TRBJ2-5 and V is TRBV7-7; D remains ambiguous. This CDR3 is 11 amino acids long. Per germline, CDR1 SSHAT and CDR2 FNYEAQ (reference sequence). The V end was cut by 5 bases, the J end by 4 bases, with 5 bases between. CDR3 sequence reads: CASSDRETQYF. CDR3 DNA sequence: TGTGCCAGCAGCGATCGAGAGACCCAGTACTTC.

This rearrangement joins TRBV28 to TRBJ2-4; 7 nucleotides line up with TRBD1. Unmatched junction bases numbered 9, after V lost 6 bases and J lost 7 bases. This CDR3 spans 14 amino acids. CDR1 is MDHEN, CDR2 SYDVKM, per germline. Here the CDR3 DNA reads TGTGCCAGCAGACCCCGACAGGGACAGAACATTCAGTACTTC. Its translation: CASRPRQGQNIQYF.

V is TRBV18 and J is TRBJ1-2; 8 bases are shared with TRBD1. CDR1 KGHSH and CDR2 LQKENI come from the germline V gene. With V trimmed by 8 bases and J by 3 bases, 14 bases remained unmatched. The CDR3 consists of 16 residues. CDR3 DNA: TGTGCCAGCCACCGGACAGGGACCGTGGGGGACTATGGCTACACCTTC. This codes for CASHRTGTVGDYGYTF.

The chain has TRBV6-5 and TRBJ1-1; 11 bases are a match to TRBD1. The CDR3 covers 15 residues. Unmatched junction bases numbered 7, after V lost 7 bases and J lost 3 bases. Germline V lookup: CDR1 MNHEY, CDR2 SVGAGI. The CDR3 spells CASMDRGRKDTEAFF. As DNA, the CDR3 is TGTGCCAGCATGGACAGGGGGCGGAAGGACACTGAAGCTTTCTTT.

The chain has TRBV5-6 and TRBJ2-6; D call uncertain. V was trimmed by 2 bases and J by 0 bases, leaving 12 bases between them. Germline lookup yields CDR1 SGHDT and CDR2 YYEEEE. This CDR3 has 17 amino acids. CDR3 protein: CASSLFYVRSGANVLTF. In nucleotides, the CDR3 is TGTGCCAGCAGCTTATTTTATGTGCGCTCTGGGGCCAACGTCCTGACTTTC.

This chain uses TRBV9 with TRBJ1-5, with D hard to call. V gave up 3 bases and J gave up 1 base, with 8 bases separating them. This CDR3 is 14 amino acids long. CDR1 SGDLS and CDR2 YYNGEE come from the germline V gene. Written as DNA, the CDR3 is TGTGCCAGCAGCGGTCCGTACAGCAATCAGCCCCAGCATTTT. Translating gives CASSGPYSNQPQHF.